The T cell receptor (beta chain) described here comes from a study of T cell responses to AZD1222 COVID-19 vaccine. In the study overall: Researchers grouped second doses given at about 4 or about 12 weeks into one pool. Broader study findings: There were repertoire samples only from the period after the peak T cell response. Breadth and depth of Spike-specific TCRs rose after two AZD1222 doses.

The V gene's germline CDR1 is LGHNA and CDR2 YSLEER. This CDR3 comprises 14 residues. The V end was cut by 2 bases, the J end by 4 bases, with 11 bases between. This clone was recorded once. What it recognizes is unknown. Repertoires were generated with immunoSEQ multiplex PCR, while TCRdb's copy carries only in-frame clones and drops some. The table lists roughly 120,000 clones, roughly 90% of them singletons. The V gene is TRBV4-3, the J gene TRBJ1-1; D is possibly TRBD1 (6 bases). This TCR was recovered from an adult in good health. Sequenced material: peripheral blood, taken on day 0 of AZD1222 vaccination. CDR3 coding DNA: TGCGCCAGCAGCCAATTGCAGGGGAGCACTGAAGCTTTCTTT. Its protein is CASSQLQGSTEAFF.